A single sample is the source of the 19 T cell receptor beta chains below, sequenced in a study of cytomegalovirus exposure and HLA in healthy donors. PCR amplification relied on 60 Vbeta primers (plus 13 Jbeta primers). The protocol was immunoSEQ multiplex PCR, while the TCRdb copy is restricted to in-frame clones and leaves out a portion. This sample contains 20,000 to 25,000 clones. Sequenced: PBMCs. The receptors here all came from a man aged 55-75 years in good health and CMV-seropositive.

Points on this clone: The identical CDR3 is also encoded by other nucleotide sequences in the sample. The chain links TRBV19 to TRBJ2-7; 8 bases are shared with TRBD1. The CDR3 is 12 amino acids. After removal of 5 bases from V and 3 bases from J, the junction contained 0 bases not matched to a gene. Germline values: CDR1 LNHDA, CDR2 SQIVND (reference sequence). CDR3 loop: CASSDRGYEQYF. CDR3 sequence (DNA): TGTGCCAGTAGTGACAGGGGCTACGAGCAGTACTTC.

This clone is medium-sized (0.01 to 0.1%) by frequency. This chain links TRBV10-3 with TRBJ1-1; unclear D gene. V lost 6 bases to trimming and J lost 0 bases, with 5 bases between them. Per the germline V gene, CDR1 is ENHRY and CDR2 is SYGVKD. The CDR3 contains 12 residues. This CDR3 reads CAIRQMNTEAFF. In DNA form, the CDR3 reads TGTGCCATCAGACAGATGAACACTGAAGCTTTCTTT.

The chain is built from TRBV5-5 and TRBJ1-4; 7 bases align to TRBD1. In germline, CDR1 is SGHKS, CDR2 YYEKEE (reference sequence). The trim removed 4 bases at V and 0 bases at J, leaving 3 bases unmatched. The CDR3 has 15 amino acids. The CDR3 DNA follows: TGTGCCAGCAGCCACACAGGGGCAACTAATGAAAAACTGTTTTTT. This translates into CASSHTGATNEKLFF.

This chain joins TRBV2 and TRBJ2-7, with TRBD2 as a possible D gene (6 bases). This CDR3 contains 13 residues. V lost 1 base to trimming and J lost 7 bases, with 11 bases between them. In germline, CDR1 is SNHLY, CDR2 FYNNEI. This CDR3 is CASSEGGGTEQYF. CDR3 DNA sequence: TGTGCCAGCAGTGAAGGTGGGGGGACTGAGCAGTACTTC.

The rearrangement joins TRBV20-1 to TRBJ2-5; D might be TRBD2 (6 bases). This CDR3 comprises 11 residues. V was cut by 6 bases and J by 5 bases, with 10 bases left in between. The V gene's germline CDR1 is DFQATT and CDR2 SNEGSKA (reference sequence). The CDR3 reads CSAYSGETQYF. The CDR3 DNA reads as TGCAGTGCCTACAGCGGGGAGACCCAGTACTTC.

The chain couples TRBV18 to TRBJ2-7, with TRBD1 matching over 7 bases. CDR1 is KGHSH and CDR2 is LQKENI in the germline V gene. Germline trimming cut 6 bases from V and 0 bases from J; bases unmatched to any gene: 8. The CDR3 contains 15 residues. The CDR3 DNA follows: TGTGCCAGCTCCTTTGGACAGGCTAGCTCCTACGAGCAGTACTTC. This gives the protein CASSFGQASSYEQYF.

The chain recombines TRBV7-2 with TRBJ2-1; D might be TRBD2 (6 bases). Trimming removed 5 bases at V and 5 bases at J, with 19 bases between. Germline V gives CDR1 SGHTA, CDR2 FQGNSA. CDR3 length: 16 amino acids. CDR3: CASSHLRDFSDNEQFF. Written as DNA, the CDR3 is TGTGCCAGCAGCCACCTCAGGGACTTCAGCGACAATGAGCAGTTCTTC. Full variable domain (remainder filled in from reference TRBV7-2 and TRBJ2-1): GAGVSQSPSNKVTEKGKDVELRCDPISGHTALYWYRQSLGQGLEFLIYFQGNSAPDKSGLPSDRFSAERTGGSVSTLTIQRTQQEDSAVYLCASSHLRDFSDNEQFFGPGTRLTVL.

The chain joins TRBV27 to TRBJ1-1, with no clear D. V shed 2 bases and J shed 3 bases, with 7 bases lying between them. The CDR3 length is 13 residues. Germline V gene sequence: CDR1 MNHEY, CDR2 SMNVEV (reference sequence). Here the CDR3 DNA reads TGTGCCAGCAGTTTAAGGGAGGACACTGAAGCTTTCTTT. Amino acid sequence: CASSLREDTEAFF.

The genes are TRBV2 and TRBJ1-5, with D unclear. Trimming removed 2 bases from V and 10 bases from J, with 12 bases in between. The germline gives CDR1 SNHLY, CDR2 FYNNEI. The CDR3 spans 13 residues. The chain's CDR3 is CASSEHFLVPQHF. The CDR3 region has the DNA TGTGCCAGCAGTGAACACTTCCTGGTACCCCAGCATTTT.

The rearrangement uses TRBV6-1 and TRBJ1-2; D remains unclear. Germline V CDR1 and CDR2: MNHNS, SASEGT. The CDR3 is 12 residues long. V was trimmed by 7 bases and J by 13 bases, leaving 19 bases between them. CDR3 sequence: CASKRTVPSTTF. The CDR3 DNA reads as TGTGCCAGCAAAAGAACAGTCCCGTCTACCACCTTC.

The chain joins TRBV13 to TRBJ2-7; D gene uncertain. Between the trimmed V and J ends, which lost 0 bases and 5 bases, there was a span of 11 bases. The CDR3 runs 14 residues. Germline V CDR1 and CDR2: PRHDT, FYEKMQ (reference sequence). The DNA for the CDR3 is TGTGCCAGCAGCTTAGGCCGACTCGCCGACGAGCAGTACTTC. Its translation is CASSLGRLADEQYF.

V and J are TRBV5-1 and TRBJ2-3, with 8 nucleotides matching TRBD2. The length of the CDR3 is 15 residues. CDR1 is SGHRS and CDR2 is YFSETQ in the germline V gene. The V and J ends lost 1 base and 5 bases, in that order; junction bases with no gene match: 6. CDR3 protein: CASSLSGTRGDTQYF. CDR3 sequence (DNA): TGCGCCAGCAGCTTGTCCGGGACTAGAGGAGATACGCAGTATTTT.

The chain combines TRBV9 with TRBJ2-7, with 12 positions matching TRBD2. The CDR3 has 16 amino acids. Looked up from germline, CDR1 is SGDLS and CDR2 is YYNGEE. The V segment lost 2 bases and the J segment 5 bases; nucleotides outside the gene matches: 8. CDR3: CASSVRLAGEVHEQYF. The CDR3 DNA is TGTGCCAGCAGCGTGAGACTAGCGGGAGAAGTGCACGAGCAGTACTTC.

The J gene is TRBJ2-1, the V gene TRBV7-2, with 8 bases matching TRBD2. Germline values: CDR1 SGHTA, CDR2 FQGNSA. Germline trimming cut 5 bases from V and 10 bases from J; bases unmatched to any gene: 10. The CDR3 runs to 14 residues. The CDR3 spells CASSPGTSLLEQFF. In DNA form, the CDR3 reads TGTGCCAGCAGCCCCGGGACTAGTCTTTTAGAGCAGTTCTTC.

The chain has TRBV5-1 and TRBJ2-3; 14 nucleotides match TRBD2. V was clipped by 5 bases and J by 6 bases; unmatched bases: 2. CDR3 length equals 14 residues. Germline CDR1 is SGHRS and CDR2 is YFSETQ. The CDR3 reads CASRGLAGVDTQYF. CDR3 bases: TGCGCCAGCAGGGGACTAGCGGGAGTCGATACGCAGTATTTT.

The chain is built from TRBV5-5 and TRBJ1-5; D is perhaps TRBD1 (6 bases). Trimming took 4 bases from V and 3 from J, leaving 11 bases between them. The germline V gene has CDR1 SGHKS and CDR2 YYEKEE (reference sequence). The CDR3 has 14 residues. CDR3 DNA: TGTGCCAGCAGCCAGACAGGTTTCAATCAGCCCCAGCATTTT. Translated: CASSQTGFNQPQHF. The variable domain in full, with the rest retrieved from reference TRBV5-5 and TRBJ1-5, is DAGVTQSPTHLIKTRGQQVTLRCSPISGHKSVSWYQQVLGQGPQFIFQYYEKEERGRGNFPDRFSARQFPNYSSELNVNALLLGDSALYLCASSQTGFNQPQHFGDGTRLSIL.

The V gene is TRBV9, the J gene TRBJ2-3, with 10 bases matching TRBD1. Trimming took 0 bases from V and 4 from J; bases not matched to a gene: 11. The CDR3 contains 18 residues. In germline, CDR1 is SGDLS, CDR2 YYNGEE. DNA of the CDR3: TGTGCCAGCAGCGTAGTAGAGAGGGGGGGACAGGGGTCAGATACGCAGTATTTT. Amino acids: CASSVVERGGQGSDTQYF.

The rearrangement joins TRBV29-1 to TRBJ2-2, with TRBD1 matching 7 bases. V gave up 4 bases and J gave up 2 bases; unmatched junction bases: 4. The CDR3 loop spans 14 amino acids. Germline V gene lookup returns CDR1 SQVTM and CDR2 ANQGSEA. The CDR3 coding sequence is TGCAGCGTTGGGAGAGGGGGCAACACCGGGGAGCTGTTTTTT. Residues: CSVGRGGNTGELFF.

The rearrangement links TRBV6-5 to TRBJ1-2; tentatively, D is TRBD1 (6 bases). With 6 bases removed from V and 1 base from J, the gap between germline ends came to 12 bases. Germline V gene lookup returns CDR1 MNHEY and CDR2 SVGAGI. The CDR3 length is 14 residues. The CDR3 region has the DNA TGTGCCAGCAGAATCGTACAGGGTAACTATGGCTACACCTTC. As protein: CASRIVQGNYGYTF.